This TCR beta chain was sequenced in a study of T cells in Graves' hyperthyroidism and ophthalmopathy. Findings and caveats of the study: Ophthalmopathy onset followed model prediction by a median approximately seven months. Most thyroid-expanded clonotypes above 0.001 were also found in blood.

Regions amplified from RNA transcripts were the TCR beta CDR3 regions. TCR CDR3 regions were first amplified by RT-PCR with HTBI primers. TCRdb reprocessed the multiplex PCR reads via MiXCR and lists one record per CDR3 protein. The profile shows about 610,000 distinct CDR3 sequences, around 15% of them singletons. This CDR3 is built from 17 residues. Germline V gives CDR1 SGDLS, CDR2 YYNGEE. Trimming shortened V by 4 bases and J by 0 bases, and 16 bases separated the two germline ends. Cells are PBMCs isolated from over 7.5 ml of fresh blood. Comment on this clonotype: Its antigen is not known.

The chain employs TRBV9 and TRBJ2-2; possibly TRBD2 for D (5 bases). The source material was blood. The TCR was taken from a woman aged 40-49 years with Graves' ophthalmopathy. The CDR3 region is CASSLRSPGTNTGELFF. The CDR3 coding sequence is TGTGCCAGCAGCCTACGGTCCCCGGGGACGAACACCGGGGAGCTGTTTTTT.